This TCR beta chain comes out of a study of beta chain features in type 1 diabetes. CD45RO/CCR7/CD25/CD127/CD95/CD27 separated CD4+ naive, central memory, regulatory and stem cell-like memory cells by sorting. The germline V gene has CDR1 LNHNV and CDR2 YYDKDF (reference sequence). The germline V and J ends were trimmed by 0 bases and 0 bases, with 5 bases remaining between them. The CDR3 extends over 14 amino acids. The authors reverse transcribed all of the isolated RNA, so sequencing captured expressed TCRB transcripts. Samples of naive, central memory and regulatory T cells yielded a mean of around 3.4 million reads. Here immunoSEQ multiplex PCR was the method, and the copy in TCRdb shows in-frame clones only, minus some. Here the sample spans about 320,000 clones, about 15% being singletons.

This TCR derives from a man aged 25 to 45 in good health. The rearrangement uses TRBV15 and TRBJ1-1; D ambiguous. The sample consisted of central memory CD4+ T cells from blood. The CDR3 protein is CATSRDLVNTEAFF. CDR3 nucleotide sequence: TGTGCCACCAGCAGAGATCTGGTGAACACTGAAGCTTTCTTT.